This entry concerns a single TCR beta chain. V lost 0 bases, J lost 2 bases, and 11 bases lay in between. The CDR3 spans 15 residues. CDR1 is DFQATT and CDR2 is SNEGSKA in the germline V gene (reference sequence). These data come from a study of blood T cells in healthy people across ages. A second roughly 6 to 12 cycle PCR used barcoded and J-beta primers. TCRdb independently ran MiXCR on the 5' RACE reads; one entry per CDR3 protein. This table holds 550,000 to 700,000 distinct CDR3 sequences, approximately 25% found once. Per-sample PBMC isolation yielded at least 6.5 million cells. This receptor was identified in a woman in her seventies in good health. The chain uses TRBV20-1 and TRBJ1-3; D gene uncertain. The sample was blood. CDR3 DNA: TGCAGTGCTAGAGATCCGGGCGGGACTGGAAACACCATATATTTT. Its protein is CSARDPGGTGNTIYF.